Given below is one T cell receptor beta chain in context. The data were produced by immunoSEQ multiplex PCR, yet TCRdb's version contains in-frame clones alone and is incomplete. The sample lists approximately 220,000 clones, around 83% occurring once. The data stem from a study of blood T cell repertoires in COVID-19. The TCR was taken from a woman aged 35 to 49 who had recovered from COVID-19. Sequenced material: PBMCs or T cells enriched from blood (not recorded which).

The CDR3, as DNA: TGTGCCAGTAGTATACCGGGACAACCCTATGGCTACACCTTC. Residues: CASSIPGQPYGYTF. This chain connects TRBV19 to TRBJ1-2; tentatively, D is TRBD1 (6 bases). Trimming cost V 2 bases and J 4 bases, with 11 bases left between them. The germline gives CDR1 LNHDA, CDR2 SQIVND (reference sequence). This CDR3 has 14 amino acids.